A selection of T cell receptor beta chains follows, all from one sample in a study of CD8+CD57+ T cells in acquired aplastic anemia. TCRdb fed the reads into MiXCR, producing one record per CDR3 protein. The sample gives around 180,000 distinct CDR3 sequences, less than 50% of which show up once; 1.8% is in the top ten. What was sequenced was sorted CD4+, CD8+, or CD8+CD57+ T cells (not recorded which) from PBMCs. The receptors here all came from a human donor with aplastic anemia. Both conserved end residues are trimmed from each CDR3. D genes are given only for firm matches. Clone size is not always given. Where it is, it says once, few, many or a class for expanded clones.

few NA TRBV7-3 ASSPRQHTQY
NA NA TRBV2 ATARAGTSYNEQF
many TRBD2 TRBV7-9 ASSLIGRGGSEQY
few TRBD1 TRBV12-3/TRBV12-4 ASSWGQGRRAF
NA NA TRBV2 ASSVNGPEAF
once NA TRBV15 ATSSNRARDTEAF
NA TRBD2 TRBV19 ASSMNARGRANAGELS
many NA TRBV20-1 SASPGLKGGHEQF
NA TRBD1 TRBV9 ASSYRDREADEQF
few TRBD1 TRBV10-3 AISDLDRGSTDTQY
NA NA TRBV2 ASSTTEAF
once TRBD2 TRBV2 ASSEGTSGYNEQF
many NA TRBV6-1 ASSESGQPIYGYT
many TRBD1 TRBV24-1 ATSDPDRVQF
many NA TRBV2 ASSENYGYT
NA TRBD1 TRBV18 ASSPPTGTPIDEQF
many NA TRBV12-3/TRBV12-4 ASSFLQGDTEAF
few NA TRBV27 ASSFRGSSYEQY
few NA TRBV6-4 ASSDSVGSSTDTQY
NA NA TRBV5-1 ASSLSEATNEKLF
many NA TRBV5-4 ASSLLPNEKLF
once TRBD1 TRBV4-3 ASSLQGAHEQY
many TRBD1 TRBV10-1 ASRIGTGKHSNQPQH
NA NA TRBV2 ASSDSGANYGYT
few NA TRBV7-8 ASSPQVTEAF
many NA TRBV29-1 SVEVDRAYEQY
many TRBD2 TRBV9 ASSVGRLAGGPYEQY
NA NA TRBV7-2 ASSFPGRLETQY
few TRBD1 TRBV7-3 ASSLIGTGEAF
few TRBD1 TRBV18 ASSPRQGAFEQY
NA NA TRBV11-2 ASSTRYEQF
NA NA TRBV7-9 ASSPNPWGQPQH
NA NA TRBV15 ATSRVAGDTEAF
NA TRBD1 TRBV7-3 ASSSRQGMADTQY
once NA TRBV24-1 ATSEVGIGPISFY
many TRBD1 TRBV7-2 ASSSPGQGDWEQY
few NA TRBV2 ASSQDPRTGELF
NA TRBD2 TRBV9 ASKRTSGHTDTQY
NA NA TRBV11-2 ASSLKASGAKNIQY
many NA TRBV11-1 ASSLKADRYNSPLH
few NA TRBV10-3 AISGLDNEQF
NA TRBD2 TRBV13 ASSTPSGRAASTDTQY